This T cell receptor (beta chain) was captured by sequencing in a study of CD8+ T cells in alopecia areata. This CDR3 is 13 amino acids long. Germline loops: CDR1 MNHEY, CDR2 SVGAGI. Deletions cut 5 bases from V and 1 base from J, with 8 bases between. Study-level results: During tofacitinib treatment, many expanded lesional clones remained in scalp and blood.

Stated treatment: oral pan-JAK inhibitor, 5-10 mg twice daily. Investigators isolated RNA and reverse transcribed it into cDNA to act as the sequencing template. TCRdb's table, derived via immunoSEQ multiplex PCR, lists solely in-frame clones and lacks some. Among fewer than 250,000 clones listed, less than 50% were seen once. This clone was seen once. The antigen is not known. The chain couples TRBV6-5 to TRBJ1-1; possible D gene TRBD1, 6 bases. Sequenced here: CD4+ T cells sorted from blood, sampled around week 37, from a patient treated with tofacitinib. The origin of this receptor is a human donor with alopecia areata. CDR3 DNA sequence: TGTGCCAGCAGTCGACAGGAGAACACTGAAGCTTTCTTT. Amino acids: CASSRQENTEAFF.